Included here is one T cell receptor (beta chain) sequence, with context. This clonotype has only one observation. The clone's antigen remains unknown. The junction departs from the called germline gene at one end, perhaps through a read error. The entry originates in a study of vaccination and CD4 T cells after COVID-19 (dated by TCRdb to between 2021 and 2023). Broadly, across the study: Convalescent patients had a positive SARS-CoV-2 result on nasal swab PCR, and of these patients, nine had mild disease and one had severe disease. In the convalescent cohort there were six males and four females, among whom were two Hispanic individuals, seven Caucasians, two Asians and one multiracial person. Participants received two doses of either the Pfizer-BioNTech BNT162b2 vaccine (n=8) or the Moderna mRNA-1273 vaccine (n=2). Post-COVID blood samples were collected from convalescent patients a median of roughly 100 days after diagnosis, with a range of roughly 30 to 170 days. Post-vaccine blood samples were obtained a median of around 74 days after the second vaccine dose, with a range of roughly 14 to 241 days. A few convalescent patients were sampled both early after vaccination (day 14) and late after vaccination (days 161 to 241). Overlapping spike peptide pools from SARS-CoV-2 and from the common cold coronaviruses HCoV-NL63, HCoV-OC43 and HCoV-229E were used as culture stimuli. As controls, cultures received a CEFX viral epitope pool (the positive control), an HIV-1 Nef peptide pool (the negative control), or no peptide at all. In about 11 COVID-19 convalescent patients and 4 infection-naive healthy vaccine recipients, the spike-specific CD4+ TCR repertoire before mRNA vaccination was compared with the repertoire after mRNA vaccination.

Reading the label with the study, this specimen's time point is: late sampling 161 to 241 days after vaccination in a few convalescent patients. The treatment or condition label on this specimen signifies: approximately nine-day PBMC culture with coronavirus spike peptide pools or control peptides (ViraFEST assay). The study used the ViraFEST assay, which expanded antigen-specific T cells with peptide pools and then identified expanded clonotypes by TCR sequencing. The convalescent patients' positive SARS-CoV-2 PCR tests were from March to December 2020, which was before the Alpha, Beta and Delta variants emerged in the United States. PBMCs were cultured at under 2.5 million per well in IMDM supplemented with 5% human AB serum and around 10 IU/ml IL-2, with about 10 ug/ml peptide pools added. On days 3 and 7, half of the culture medium was replaced with fresh IL-2-containing medium. After less than 12 days of culture, CD4+ T cells were isolated by negative selection using the EasySep CD4+ T cell isolation kit. Ficoll-Paque Plus gradient centrifugation was used to isolate PBMCs from whole blood, and the isolated PBMCs were then either used fresh or cryopreserved at -140C. Triplicate wells were generally used for each culture condition.

On the study overall, not on this receptor specifically: In convalescent patients, a median around 90% of post-vaccine SARS-CoV-2-reactive clones were detected only after vaccination, and vaccine-specific priming was suggested by this finding. In convalescent patients, nearly all vaccine-specific clones (304 of 307) were found to be mono-reactive for SARS-CoV-2 spike rather than cross-reactive with common cold coronaviruses. The number of convalescent patients in the study was relatively small, and the study did not examine early timepoints following natural infection. Although the median number of SARS-CoV-2-reactive clonotypes went up from roughly 19 after infection to 38 after vaccination, the increase was not significant.

Libraries came from PCR. TCR sequencing of DNA from cultured CD4+ T cells used the Oncomine TCR Beta short-read assay at the Johns Hopkins FTIC core. Genomic DNA was extracted from the cultured CD4+ T cells with the QIAamp micro DNA kit. Oncomine TCR Beta libraries from cultured CD4+ T cells were pooled using unique dual indexes and sequenced on an Illumina iSeq 100. In the paper's pipeline: Non-productive sequences were removed, and CDR3s not starting with C, not ending with F or W, or shorter than 7 amino acids were discarded. Antigen-specific clonotypes were identified using the MANAFEST web application through comparison of peptide-stimulated wells with reference and other culture wells. For a clone to be called positive, the clone needed an FDR below 0.05, an odds ratio above 5, and a productive frequency above 0.1% in at least two of three replicate wells. A clonotype was classed as cross-reactive if the clonotype showed significant expansion both in SARS-CoV-2 spike wells and in at least one common cold coronavirus spike condition. CDR3 homology was assessed with Levenshtein distances (stringdist) and unrooted phylogenetic trees (ape) in R version 3.6.1. The public reads were quality trimmed at Q25 with fastp and then assembled into clones with MiXCR by TCRdb, keeping productive beta chains. Each entry merges the rows of one CDR3 protein and shows their most common DNA and genes. V and J calls and clone size were set by TCRdb, not the authors. The sample has more than 20,000 distinct CDR3 sequences on record, around two fifths of them singletons. In total, the top ten clones hold roughly 4.9% of the sample.

Based on the germline V gene, the CDR1 and CDR2 sequences are ENHRY and SYGVKD. Taken from cysteine to phenylalanine, the CDR3 has 14 residues. The only DNA kept is the CDR3, 42 bases in frame from the first base. The sequencing used CD4+ T cells from blood, cultured in vitro, collected about 7 months after SARS-CoV-2 vaccination. This receptor was obtained from a human donor who had recovered from COVID-19. The receptor chain draws on TRBV10-3 and TRBJ1-6; a stretch of 9 junction bases matches TRBD1. The CDR3 protein is CTIRGQGRHSPLHF. In nucleotides, the sequence is TGTACCATCAGGGGACAGGGACGACACTCACCCCTCCACTTT.